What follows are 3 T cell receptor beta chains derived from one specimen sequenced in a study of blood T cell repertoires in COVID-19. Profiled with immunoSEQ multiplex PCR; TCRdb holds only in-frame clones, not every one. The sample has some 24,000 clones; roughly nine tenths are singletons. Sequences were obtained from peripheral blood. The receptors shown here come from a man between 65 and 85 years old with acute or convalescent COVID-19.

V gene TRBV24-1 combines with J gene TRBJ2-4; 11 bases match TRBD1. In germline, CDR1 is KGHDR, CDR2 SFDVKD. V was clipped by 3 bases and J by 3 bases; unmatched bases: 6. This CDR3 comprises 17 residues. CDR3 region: CATSDAGQGVGKNIQYF. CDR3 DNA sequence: TGTGCCACCAGTGATGCGGGACAGGGGGTCGGCAAAAACATTCAGTACTTC.

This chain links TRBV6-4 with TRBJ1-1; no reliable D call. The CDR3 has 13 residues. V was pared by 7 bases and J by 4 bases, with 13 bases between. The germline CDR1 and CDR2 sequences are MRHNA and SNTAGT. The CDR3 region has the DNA TGTGCCAGCATGGGAAGCGGGTTCACTGAAGCTTTCTTT. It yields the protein CASMGSGFTEAFF.

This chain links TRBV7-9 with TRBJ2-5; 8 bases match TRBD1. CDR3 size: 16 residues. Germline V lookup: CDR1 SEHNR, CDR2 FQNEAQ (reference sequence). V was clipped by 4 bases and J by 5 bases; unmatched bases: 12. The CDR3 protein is CASSSRLGQGRETQYF. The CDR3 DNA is TGTGCCAGCAGCTCCCGTCTTGGACAGGGAAGGGAGACCCAGTACTTC.